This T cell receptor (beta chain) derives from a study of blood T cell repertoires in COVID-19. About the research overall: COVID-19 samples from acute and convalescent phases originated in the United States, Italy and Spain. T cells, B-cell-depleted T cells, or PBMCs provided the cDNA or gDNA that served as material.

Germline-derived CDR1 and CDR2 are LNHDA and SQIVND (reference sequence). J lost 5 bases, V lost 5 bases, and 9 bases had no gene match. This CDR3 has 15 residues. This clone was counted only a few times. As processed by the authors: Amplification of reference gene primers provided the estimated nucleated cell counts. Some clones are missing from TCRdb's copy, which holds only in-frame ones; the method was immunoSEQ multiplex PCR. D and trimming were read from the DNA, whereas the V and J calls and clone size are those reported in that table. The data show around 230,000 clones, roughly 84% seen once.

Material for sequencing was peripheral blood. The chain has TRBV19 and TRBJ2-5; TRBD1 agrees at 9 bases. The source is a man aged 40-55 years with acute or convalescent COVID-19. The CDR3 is CASSPIQGAWETQYF. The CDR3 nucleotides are TGTGCCAGTAGTCCAATACAGGGGGCGTGGGAGACCCAGTACTTC.